One TCR beta chain is described in this entry. This entry belongs to a study of blood T cell repertoires in COVID-19. The overall study: From T cells, B-cell-depleted T cells, or PBMCs came the material, which was cDNA or gDNA.

V was clipped by 6 bases and J by 6 bases, with 18 bases between them. The CDR3 has 15 residues. The V gene's germline CDR1 is MNHEY and CDR2 SVGAGI. Participants were placed into cohorts based on the clinical history they reported. Here immunoSEQ multiplex PCR was the method, and the copy in TCRdb shows in-frame clones only, minus some. The sample has about 170,000 clones; approximately 84% are singletons. The sequenced material came from PBMCs or T cells enriched from blood (not recorded which). V usage is TRBV6-5 and J usage is TRBJ2-4; weak D call: TRBD2 (7 bases). This receptor was taken from a human donor with acute COVID-19. The donor label of this sample is uncertain. CDR3 sequence: CASSTRPRGGNIQYF. The CDR3 coding sequence is TGTGCCAGCAGCACCCGCCCTAGGGGGGGAAACATTCAGTACTTC.